Ten or more counts support the clone carrying this TCR beta chain. The antigen is not known. The sample belongs to a study of T cells in Graves' hyperthyroidism and ophthalmopathy. Study-wide findings and caveats: In the blood, most expanded thyroid clonotypes above 0.001 appeared as well.

Enrolled ophthalmopathy patients presented with a Clinical Activity Score of at least 3, a NOSPECS grade of at least 4, and disease duration under 3 months. Lactation, pregnancy, other autoimmune disease or uncontrolled infection excluded patients. From 9 to 10 ml of fresh peripheral blood, PBMCs were isolated. Researchers amplified the TCR beta CDR3 regions from RNA transcripts. HTBI primers were the set used in a first-round RT-PCR of the TCR CDR3. TCRdb fed the multiplex PCR reads into MiXCR, producing one record per CDR3 protein. Of some 570,000 distinct CDR3 sequences listed, approximately 15% are singletons. The receptor was derived from a woman aged 18-35 years with Graves' ophthalmopathy. Sequencing was carried out using blood.

The CDR3 DNA sequence: TGTGCCAGCAGTTACCCAGGGCCTGTCTATGGCTACACCTTC. It yields the protein CASSYPGPVYGYTF. The V call is TRBV27, the J call TRBJ1-2; weak D call: TRBD1 (5 bases). Trimming cost V 4 bases and J 4 bases, with 13 bases left between them. CDR3 length equals 14 residues. Germline loops: CDR1 MNHEY, CDR2 SMNVEV (reference sequence).